These T cell receptor beta chains were read from a single sample in a study of blood T cell repertoires in COVID-19. The assay was immunoSEQ multiplex PCR, and TCRdb's table has in-frame clones only and misses some. The sample carries more than 150,000 clones, over 80% recorded once. The sample comprised peripheral blood. The origin of the receptors is a man between 65 and 85 years old who had recovered from COVID-19. Each CDR3 is given with its conserved first and last residue. Fields, in order: V gene, CDR3 protein.

v_gene: TRBV15; CDR3aa: CATSLGKGADGDGYTF
v_gene: TRBV5-1; CDR3aa: CASSLDGTGGSAKNIQYF
v_gene: TRBV23-1; CDR3aa: CASSRTGATEAFF
v_gene: TRBV11-1; CDR3aa: CASSLGGQANQETQYF
v_gene: TRBV7-2; CDR3aa: CASSSLAGASGEQFF
v_gene: TRBV4-1; CDR3aa: CASSQGDFKNEQFF
v_gene: TRBV7-8; CDR3aa: CASSLEMGGTYNYEQYF
v_gene: TRBV10-1; CDR3aa: CASSVAGADTQYF
v_gene: TRBV3-1/TRBV3-2; CDR3aa: CASSQRVTGGSSYEQYF
v_gene: TRBV6-5; CDR3aa: CASTPLADRINEQFF
v_gene: TRBV2; CDR3aa: CASNTGLVDTQYF
v_gene: TRBV5-1; CDR3aa: CASSFDAGSTEAFF
v_gene: TRBV6-5; CDR3aa: CATGTSLEQYF
v_gene: TRBV29-1; CDR3aa: CSVEGTGENYNEQFF
v_gene: TRBV27; CDR3aa: CASSHTSANTGELFF
v_gene: TRBV15; CDR3aa: CATSRDRTSGNQETQYF
v_gene: TRBV27; CDR3aa: CASSPGTGLGGRDSYNEQFF
v_gene: TRBV7-9; CDR3aa: CASSRGGQNQPQHF
v_gene: TRBV9; CDR3aa: CASSATGERETQYF
v_gene: TRBV5-1; CDR3aa: CASSSSPGGDEQFF
v_gene: TRBV27; CDR3aa: CASRPTGGEAFF
v_gene: TRBV21-1; CDR3aa: CASSKDGLHRGTEAFF
v_gene: TRBV5-1; CDR3aa: CASSLAGTGDEKLFF
v_gene: TRBV30; CDR3aa: CAWTVDYSAVNEQFF
v_gene: TRBV28; CDR3aa: CASIQGANSPLHF
v_gene: TRBV11-1; CDR3aa: CASSVGWQGGTGELFF
v_gene: TRBV27; CDR3aa: CASSFSVLSGRNEQYF
v_gene: TRBV19; CDR3aa: CASSRGLTSGYNEQFF
v_gene: TRBV13; CDR3aa: CASSLEGPSGRIGEQFF
v_gene: TRBV3-1/TRBV3-2; CDR3aa: CASVPGGGADTQYF
v_gene: TRBV6-2/TRBV6-3; CDR3aa: CASSPDRDREFSNQPQHF
v_gene: TRBV4-1; CDR3aa: CASSQGAGKYTGELFF
v_gene: TRBV5-1; CDR3aa: CASSPTPGQGYEQYF
v_gene: TRBV2; CDR3aa: CASSFRTRQETQYF
v_gene: TRBV2; CDR3aa: CASRDPGWGPQHF
v_gene: TRBV3-1/TRBV3-2; CDR3aa: CASRRGGLHGTDTQYF